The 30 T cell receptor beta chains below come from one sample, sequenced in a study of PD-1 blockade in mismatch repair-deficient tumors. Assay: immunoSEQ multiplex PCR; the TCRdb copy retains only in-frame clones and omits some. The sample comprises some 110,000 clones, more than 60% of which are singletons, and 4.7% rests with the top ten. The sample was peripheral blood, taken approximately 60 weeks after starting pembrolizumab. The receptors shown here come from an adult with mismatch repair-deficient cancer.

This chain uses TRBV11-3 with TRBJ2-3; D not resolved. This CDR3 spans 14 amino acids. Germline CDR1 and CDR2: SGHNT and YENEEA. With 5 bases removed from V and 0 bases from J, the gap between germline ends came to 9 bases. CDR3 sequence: CASSTEGSTDTQYF. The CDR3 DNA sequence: TGTGCCAGCAGCACAGAAGGCAGCACAGATACGCAGTATTTT. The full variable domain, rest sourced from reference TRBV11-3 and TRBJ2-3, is EAGVVQSPRYKIIEKKQPVAFWCNPISGHNTLYWYLQNLGQGPELLIRYENEEAVDDSQLPKDRFSAERLKGVDSTLKIQPAELGDSAVYLCASSTEGSTDTQYFGPGTRLTVL.

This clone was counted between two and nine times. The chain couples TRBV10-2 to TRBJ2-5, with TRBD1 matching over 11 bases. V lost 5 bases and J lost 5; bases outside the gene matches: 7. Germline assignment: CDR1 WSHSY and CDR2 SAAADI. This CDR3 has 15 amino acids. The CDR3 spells CASSKDRGPEETQYF. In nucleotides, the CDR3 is TGCGCCAGCAGTAAGGACAGGGGGCCAGAGGAGACCCAGTACTTC.

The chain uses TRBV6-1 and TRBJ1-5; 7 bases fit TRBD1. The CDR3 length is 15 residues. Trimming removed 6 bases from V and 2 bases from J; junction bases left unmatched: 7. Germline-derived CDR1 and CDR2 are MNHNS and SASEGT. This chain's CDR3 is CASRGDRIGNQPQHF. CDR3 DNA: TGTGCCAGCAGGGGGGACAGAATTGGCAATCAGCCCCAGCATTTT.

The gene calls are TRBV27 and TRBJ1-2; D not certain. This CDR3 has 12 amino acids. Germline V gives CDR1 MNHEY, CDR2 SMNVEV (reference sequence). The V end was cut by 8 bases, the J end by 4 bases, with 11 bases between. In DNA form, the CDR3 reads TGTGCCAGCTATAGGGCCACCTATGGCTACACCTTC. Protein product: CASYRATYGYTF.

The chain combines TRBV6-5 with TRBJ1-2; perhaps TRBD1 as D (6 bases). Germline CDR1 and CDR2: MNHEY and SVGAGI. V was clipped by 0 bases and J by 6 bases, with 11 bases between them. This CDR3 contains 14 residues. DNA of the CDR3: TGTGCCAGCAGTTACTCCTGGGGGCCTGATGGCTACACCTTC. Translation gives CASSYSWGPDGYTF.

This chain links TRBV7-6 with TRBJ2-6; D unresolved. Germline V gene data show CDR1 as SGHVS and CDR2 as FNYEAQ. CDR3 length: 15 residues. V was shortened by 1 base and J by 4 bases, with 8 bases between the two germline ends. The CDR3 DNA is TGTGCCAGCAGCTTAGGGGGTTGGGGGGCCAACGTCCTGACTTTC. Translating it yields CASSLGGWGANVLTF. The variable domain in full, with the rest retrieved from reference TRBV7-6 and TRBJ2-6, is GAGVSQSPRYKVTKRGQDVALRCDPISGHVSLYWYRQALGQGPEFLTYFNYEAQQDKSGLPNDRFSAERPEGSISTLTIQRTEQRDSAMYRCASSLGGWGANVLTFGAGSRLTVL.

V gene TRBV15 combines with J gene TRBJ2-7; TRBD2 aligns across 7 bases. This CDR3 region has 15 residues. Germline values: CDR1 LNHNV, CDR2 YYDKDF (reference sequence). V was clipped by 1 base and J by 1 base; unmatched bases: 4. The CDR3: CATSRGGSTSYEQYF. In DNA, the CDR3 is TGTGCCACCAGCAGAGGCGGGAGTACATCCTACGAGCAGTACTTC.

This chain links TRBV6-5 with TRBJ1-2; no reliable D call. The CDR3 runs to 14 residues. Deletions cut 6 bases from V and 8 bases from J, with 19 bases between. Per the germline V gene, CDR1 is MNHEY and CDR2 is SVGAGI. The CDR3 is CASRASEGVGGYTF. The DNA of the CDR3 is TGTGCCAGCAGAGCGTCGGAGGGCGTGGGGGGCTACACCTTC.

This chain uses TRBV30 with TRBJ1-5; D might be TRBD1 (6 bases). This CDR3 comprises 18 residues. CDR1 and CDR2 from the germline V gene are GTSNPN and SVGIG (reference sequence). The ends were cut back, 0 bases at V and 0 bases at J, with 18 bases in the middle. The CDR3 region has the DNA TGTGCCTGGAGTGTCGATTTAGGGGGTGGCTATAGCAATCAGCCCCAGCATTTT. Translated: CAWSVDLGGGYSNQPQHF.

CDR3 DNA: TGTGCCAGCAGCTGGGCTAGCGGGAGCTATGAGCAGTTCTTC. Translated, it gives CASSWASGSYEQFF. This chain joins TRBV7-2 and TRBJ2-1; TRBD2 matches 10 bases. CDR3 length: 14 amino acids. Germline V gene data show CDR1 as SGHTA and CDR2 as FQGNSA. Losses at the gene ends were 4 bases for V and 8 bases for J; bases not matched to a gene: 5.

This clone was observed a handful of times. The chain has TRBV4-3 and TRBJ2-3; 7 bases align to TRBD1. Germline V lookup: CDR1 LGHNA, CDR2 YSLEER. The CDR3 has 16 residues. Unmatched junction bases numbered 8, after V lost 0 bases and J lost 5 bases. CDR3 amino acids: CASSQDTGQNVDTQYF. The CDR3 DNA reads TGCGCCAGCAGCCAAGATACGGGACAGAACGTAGATACGCAGTATTTT.

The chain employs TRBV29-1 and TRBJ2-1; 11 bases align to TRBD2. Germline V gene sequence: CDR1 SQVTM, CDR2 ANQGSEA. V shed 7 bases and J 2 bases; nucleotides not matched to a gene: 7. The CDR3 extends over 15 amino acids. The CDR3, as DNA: TGCAGCGCCACCGGACTAGCGGGTACCTACAATGAGCAGTTCTTC. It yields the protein CSATGLAGTYNEQFF.

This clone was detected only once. CDR3 sequence reads: CASSLERRLDRGYQPQHF. CDR3 DNA sequence: TGTGCCAGCAGTCTTGAACGGAGGTTGGACAGGGGTTACCAGCCCCAGCATTTT. This chain joins TRBV7-9 and TRBJ1-5; TRBD1 agrees at 9 bases. V gave up 6 bases and J gave up 7 bases; unmatched junction bases: 19. Looked up from germline, CDR1 is SEHNR and CDR2 is FQNEAQ (reference sequence). The CDR3 runs 18 residues.

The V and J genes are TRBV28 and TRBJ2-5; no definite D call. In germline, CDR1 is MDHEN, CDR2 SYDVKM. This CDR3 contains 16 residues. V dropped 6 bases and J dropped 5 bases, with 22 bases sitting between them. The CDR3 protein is CASSQNIWAARETQYF. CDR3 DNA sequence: TGTGCCAGCAGCCAAAATATCTGGGCGGCTCGGGAGACCCAGTACTTC.

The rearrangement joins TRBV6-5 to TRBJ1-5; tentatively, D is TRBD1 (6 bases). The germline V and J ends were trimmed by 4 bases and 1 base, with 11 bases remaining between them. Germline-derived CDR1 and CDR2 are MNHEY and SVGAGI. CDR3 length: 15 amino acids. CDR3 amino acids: CASSSLGQSNQPQHF. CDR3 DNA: TGTGCCAGCAGTTCCCTCGGACAGAGCAATCAGCCCCAGCATTTT.

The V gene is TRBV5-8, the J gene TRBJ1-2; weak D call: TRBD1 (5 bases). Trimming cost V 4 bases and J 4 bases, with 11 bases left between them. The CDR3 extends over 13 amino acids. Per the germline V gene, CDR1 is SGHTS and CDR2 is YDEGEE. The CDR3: CASSPRVPYGYTF. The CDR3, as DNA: TGTGCCAGCAGCCCCAGGGTTCCCTATGGCTACACCTTC.

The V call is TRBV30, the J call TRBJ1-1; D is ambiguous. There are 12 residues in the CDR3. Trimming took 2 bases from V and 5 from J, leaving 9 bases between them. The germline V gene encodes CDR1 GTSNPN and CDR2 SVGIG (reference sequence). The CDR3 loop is CAWSTGWTEAFF. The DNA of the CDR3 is TGTGCCTGGAGTACGGGGTGGACTGAAGCTTTCTTT.

The CDR3 region has the DNA TGTGCCAGCAGTTCCCCGGGACAGGGGGTCTACGAGCAGTACTTC. Encoded protein: CASSSPGQGVYEQYF. The chain recombines TRBV6-5 with TRBJ2-7; TRBD1 matches 11 bases. The trim removed 4 bases at V and 3 bases at J, leaving 5 bases unmatched. Germline CDR1 MNHEY, CDR2 SVGAGI. The CDR3 covers 15 residues.

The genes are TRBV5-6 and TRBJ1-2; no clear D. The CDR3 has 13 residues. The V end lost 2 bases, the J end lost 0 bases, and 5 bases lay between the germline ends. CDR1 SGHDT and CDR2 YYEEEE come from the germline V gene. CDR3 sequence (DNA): TGTGCCAGCAGCTTCTCCTCTAACTATGGCTACACCTTC. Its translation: CASSFSSNYGYTF.

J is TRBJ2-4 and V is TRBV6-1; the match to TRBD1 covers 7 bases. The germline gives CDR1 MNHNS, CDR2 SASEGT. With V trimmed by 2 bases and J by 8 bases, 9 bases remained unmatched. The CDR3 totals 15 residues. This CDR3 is CASSEFRGSVYIQYF. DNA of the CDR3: TGTGCCAGCAGTGAATTCAGGGGGAGTGTGTACATTCAGTACTTC.

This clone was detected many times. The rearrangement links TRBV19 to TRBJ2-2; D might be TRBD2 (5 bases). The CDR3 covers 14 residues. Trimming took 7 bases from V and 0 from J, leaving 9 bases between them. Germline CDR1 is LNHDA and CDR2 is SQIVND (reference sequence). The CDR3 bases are TGTGCCAGTAATCGGGATTCGAACACCGGGGAGCTGTTTTTT. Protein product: CASNRDSNTGELFF.

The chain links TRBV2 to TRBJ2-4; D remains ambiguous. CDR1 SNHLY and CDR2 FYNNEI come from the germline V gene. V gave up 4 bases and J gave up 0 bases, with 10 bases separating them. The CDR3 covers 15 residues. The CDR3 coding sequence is TGTGCCAGCAGTGGTAGACGGTTAGCCAAAAACATTCAGTACTTC. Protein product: CASSGRRLAKNIQYF. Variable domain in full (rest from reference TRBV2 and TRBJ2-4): EPEVTQTPSHQVTQMGQEVILRCVPISNHLYFYWYRQILGQKVEFLVSFYNNEISEKSEIFDDQFSVERPDGSNFTLKIRSTKLEDSAMYFCASSGRRLAKNIQYFGAGTRLSVL.

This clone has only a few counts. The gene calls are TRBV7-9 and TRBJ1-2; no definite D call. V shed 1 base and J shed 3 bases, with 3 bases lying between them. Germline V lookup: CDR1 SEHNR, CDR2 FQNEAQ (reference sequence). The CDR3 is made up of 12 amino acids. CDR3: CASSLGDYGYTF. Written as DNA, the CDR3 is TGTGCCAGCAGCTTAGGGGACTATGGCTACACCTTC.

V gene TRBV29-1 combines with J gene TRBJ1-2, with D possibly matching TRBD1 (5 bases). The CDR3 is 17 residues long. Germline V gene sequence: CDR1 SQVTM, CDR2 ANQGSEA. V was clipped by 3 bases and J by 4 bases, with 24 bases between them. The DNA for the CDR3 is TGCAGCGTTGAGGACATCGAGGACATAGCCAGAAGCTATGGCTACACCTTC. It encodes CSVEDIEDIARSYGYTF. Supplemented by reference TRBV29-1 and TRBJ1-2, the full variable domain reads SAVISQKPSRDICQRGTSLTIQCQVDSQVTMMFWYRQQPGQSLTLIATANQGSEATYESGFVIDKFPISRPNLTFSTLTVSNMSPEDSSIYLCSVEDIEDIARSYGYTFGSGTRLTVV.

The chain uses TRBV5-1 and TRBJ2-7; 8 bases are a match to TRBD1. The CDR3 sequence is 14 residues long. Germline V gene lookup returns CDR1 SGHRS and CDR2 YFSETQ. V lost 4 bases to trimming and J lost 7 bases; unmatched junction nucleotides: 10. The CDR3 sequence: CASSIPDREEEQYF. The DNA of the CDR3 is TGCGCCAGCAGCATACCGGACAGGGAAGAGGAGCAGTACTTC.

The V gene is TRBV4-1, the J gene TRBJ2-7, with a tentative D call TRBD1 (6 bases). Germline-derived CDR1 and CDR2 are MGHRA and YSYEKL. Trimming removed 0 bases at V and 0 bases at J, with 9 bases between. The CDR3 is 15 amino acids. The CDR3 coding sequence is TGCGCCAGCAGCCAAGAACGGACAGCCTCCTACGAGCAGTACTTC. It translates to CASSQERTASYEQYF.

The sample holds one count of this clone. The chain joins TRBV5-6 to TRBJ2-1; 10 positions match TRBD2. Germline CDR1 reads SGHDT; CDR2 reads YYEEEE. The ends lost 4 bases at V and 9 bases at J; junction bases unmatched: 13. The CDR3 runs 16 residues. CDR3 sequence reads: CASSPKTSGSQGEQFF. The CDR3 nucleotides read TGTGCCAGCAGCCCAAAGACTAGCGGGTCTCAGGGTGAGCAGTTCTTC.

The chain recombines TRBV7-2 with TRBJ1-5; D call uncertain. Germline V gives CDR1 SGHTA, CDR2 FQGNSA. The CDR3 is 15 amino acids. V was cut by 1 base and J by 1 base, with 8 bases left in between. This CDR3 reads CASSLGATSNQPQHF. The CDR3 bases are TGTGCCAGCAGCTTAGGGGCAACGAGCAATCAGCCCCAGCATTTT.

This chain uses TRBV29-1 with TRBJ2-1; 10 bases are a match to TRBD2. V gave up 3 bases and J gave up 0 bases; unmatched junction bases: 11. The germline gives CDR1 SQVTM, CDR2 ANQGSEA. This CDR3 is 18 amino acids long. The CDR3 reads CSVEYGLAVISSYNEQFF. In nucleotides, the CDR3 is TGCAGCGTTGAGTACGGACTAGCGGTTATTAGCTCCTACAATGAGCAGTTCTTC.

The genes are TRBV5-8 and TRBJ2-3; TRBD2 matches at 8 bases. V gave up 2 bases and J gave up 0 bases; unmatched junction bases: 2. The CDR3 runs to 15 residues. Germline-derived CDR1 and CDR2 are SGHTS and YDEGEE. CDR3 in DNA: TGTGCCAGCAGCTTTAGCGGGACTAGCACAGATACGCAGTATTTT. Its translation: CASSFSGTSTDTQYF.